What follows are 17 T cell receptor beta chains derived from one specimen sequenced in a study of CD8+ T cells in alopecia areata. Regarding treatment: oral pan-JAK inhibitor, 5-10 mg twice daily. RNA extraction was followed by reverse transcription into cDNA, which acted as the sequencing template. The method was immunoSEQ multiplex PCR; TCRdb's version includes in-frame clones alone and lacks a portion of them. The sample shows 190,000 or so clones, about 60% of them seen only once. The material sequenced was CD8+ T cells sorted from blood, taken at week 24, from a patient treated with tofacitinib. The receptors originated from a human donor with alopecia areata.

The chain carries TRBV30 and TRBJ2-2; 9 positions match TRBD2. V trimming: 7 bases; J trimming: 5 bases; junction bases outside the gene matches: 2. The CDR3 is made up of 12 amino acids. Per the germline V gene, CDR1 is GTSNPN and CDR2 is SVGIG (reference sequence). The DNA of the CDR3 is TGTGCCTTAGCGGGGGTTACCGGGGAGCTGTTTTTT. Residues: CALAGVTGELFF.

This clone was detected a few times. The V call is TRBV18, the J call TRBJ2-7; 7 bases map to TRBD1. V lost 6 bases and J lost 6; bases outside the gene matches: 8. The CDR3 extends over 13 amino acids. Germline CDR1 KGHSH, CDR2 LQKENI. The CDR3 reads CASSLGQASEQYF. CDR3 in DNA: TGTGCCAGCTCGCTCGGACAGGCCTCCGAGCAGTACTTC.

The chain has TRBV27 and TRBJ2-1; 8 nucleotides agree with TRBD2. With V trimmed by 6 bases and J by 0 bases, 7 bases remained unmatched. Per germline, CDR1 MNHEY and CDR2 SMNVEV (reference sequence). The CDR3 is 16 amino acids. In DNA, the CDR3 is TGTGCCAGCAGAATCTTTAGCGGGGACTCCTACAATGAGCAGTTCTTC. Translating gives CASRIFSGDSYNEQFF.

CDR3 loop: CASSEARGQETQYF. The DNA of the CDR3 is TGTGCCAGCAGTGAAGCCAGGGGCCAAGAGACCCAGTACTTC. The chain joins TRBV6-4 to TRBJ2-5, with a tentative D call TRBD1 (6 bases). CDR3 size: 14 residues. Germline CDR1 reads MRHNA; CDR2 reads SNTAGT. V was cut by 3 bases and J by 1 base, with 9 bases left in between.

This clone was detected a few times. This chain links TRBV27 with TRBJ2-5; D uncertain. The CDR3 has 15 amino acids. V gave up 2 bases and J gave up 1 base, with 11 bases separating them. Germline CDR1 reads MNHEY; CDR2 reads SMNVEV (reference sequence). The CDR3 DNA sequence: TGTGCCAGCAGTTTAAATTTGGACCTCCAAGAGACCCAGTACTTC. Translation: CASSLNLDLQETQYF.

This clone showed up just once. The chain carries TRBV19 and TRBJ2-3; D not certain. V lost 10 bases and J lost 6, with 17 bases in between. The germline V gene encodes CDR1 LNHDA and CDR2 SQIVND (reference sequence). The CDR3 sequence is 13 residues long. CDR3 nucleotide sequence: TGTGCCACACCACACGTTCCGACCGATACGCAGTATTTT. It encodes CATPHVPTDTQYF.

The gene calls are TRBV5-5 and TRBJ2-2, with no clear D. The CDR3 totals 13 residues. Trimming left V 4 bases short and J 3 bases short, with 7 bases between. Germline lookup yields CDR1 SGHKS and CDR2 YYEKEE (reference sequence). The CDR3 DNA follows: TGTGCCAGCAGCGTGGACCACACCGGGGAGCTGTTTTTT. Protein sequence: CASSVDHTGELFF. Looking up the rest from reference TRBV5-5 and TRBJ2-2 gives the full variable domain: DAGVTQSPTHLIKTRGQQVTLRCSPISGHKSVSWYQQVLGQGPQFIFQYYEKEERGRGNFPDRFSARQFPNYSSELNVNALLLGDSALYLCASSVDHTGELFFGEGSRLTVL.

The chain carries TRBV23-1 and TRBJ2-4; TRBD1 is a possible D gene (5 bases). TRBV23-1 is an ORF for which the function is uncertain. The CDR3 consists of 15 residues. Trimming took off 4 bases at V and 0 bases at J, with 10 bases between the two ends. The chain's CDR3 is CASSPRALAKNIQYF. In DNA form, the CDR3 reads TGCGCCAGCAGTCCCAGGGCCCTAGCCAAAAACATTCAGTACTTC.

This clone was observed a few times. As DNA, the CDR3 is TGTGCCAGCAGCCAAGCTTCCTCCACAGGGGCATCCTACGAGCAGTACTTC. Its translation: CASSQASSTGASYEQYF. The chain employs TRBV4-2 and TRBJ2-7, with 7 bases matching TRBD1. The germline CDR1 and CDR2 sequences are LGHNA and YNFKEQ. Unmatched junction bases numbered 10, after V lost 1 base and J lost 1 base. The CDR3 runs to 17 residues.

This clone was found a few times. The J gene is TRBJ1-5, the V gene TRBV30; 12 positions match TRBD1. Unmatched junction bases numbered 3, after V lost 0 bases and J lost 0 bases. Germline assignment: CDR1 GTSNPN and CDR2 SVGIG (reference sequence). CDR3 length: 17 residues. The CDR3 bases are TGTGCCTGGAGTGTGGGACAGGGGGCCTATAGCAATCAGCCCCAGCATTTT. This sequence encodes CAWSVGQGAYSNQPQHF.

V is TRBV15 and J is TRBJ2-7, with D maybe TRBD2 (6 bases). The CDR3 is 14 amino acids. Between the trimmed V and J ends, which lost 1 base and 3 bases, there was a span of 10 bases. Germline V gene data show CDR1 as LNHNV and CDR2 as YYDKDF (reference sequence). As DNA, the CDR3 is TGTGCCACCAGCAGAGGGACCGGGGGCTACGAGCAGTACTTC. Protein product: CATSRGTGGYEQYF.

This clone was observed a handful of times. CDR3 region: CSVDKADDEQFF. The CDR3 DNA reads as TGCAGCGTTGACAAGGCAGACGACGAGCAGTTCTTC. The chain carries TRBV29-1 and TRBJ2-1; the D is unclear. The CDR3 consists of 12 residues. Per the germline V gene, CDR1 is SQVTM and CDR2 is ANQGSEA. Trimming removed 3 bases from V and 10 bases from J, with 13 bases in between.

The V gene is TRBV30, the J gene TRBJ1-1; 8 bases agree with TRBD1. The germline gives CDR1 GTSNPN, CDR2 SVGIG (reference sequence). The CDR3 has 16 residues. V lost 0 bases and J lost 5; bases outside the gene matches: 11. The CDR3 DNA reads TGTGCCTGGAGTGTAATGGGGACAGGTCTAGGGACTGAAGCTTTCTTT. It yields the protein CAWSVMGTGLGTEAFF. The full variable domain, completed using reference TRBV30 and TRBJ1-1, is SQTIHQWPATLVQPVGSPLSLECTVEGTSNPNLYWYRQAAGRGLQLLFYSVGIGQISSEVPQNLSASRPQDRQFILSSKKLLLSDSGFYLCAWSVMGTGLGTEAFFGQGTRLTVV.

The chain joins TRBV25-1 to TRBJ1-3; no clear D gene. Looked up from germline, CDR1 is MGHDK and CDR2 is SYGVNS. V shed 3 bases and J shed 7 bases, with 10 bases lying between them. CDR3 size: 13 residues. As DNA, the CDR3 is TGTGCCAGCAGTGACCGCTCCAGCAACACCATATATTTT. Translation gives CASSDRSSNTIYF.

This chain joins TRBV7-9 and TRBJ2-5; TRBD2 matches 9 bases. The CDR3 loop spans 16 amino acids. V trimming: 4 bases; J trimming: 5 bases; junction bases outside the gene matches: 11. Germline CDR1 SEHNR, CDR2 FQNEAQ (reference sequence). The CDR3: CASSSRATSGRETQYF. CDR3 in DNA: TGTGCCAGCAGCTCGCGAGCTACTAGCGGGCGGGAGACCCAGTACTTC.

The rearrangement uses TRBV30 and TRBJ1-2; D not certain. With 2 bases removed from V and 4 bases from J, the gap between germline ends came to 8 bases. The V gene's germline CDR1 is GTSNPN and CDR2 SVGIG (reference sequence). The CDR3 is 12 amino acids. The CDR3 nucleotides read TGTGCCTGGAGTACCTCAGGCTATGGCTACACCTTC. This gives the protein CAWSTSGYGYTF.

The chain is built from TRBV5-1 and TRBJ1-2, with D possibly matching TRBD1 (6 bases). Germline values: CDR1 SGHRS, CDR2 YFSETQ. This CDR3 comprises 14 residues. Trimming shortened V by 1 base and J by 7 bases, and 14 bases separated the two germline ends. The CDR3 loop reads CASSLSSRGGGYTF. DNA for the CDR3: TGCGCCAGCAGCTTGTCGTCCAGGGGAGGTGGCTACACCTTC.